The TCR beta chain under discussion was sequenced for a study of esophageal squamous cell carcinoma under preoperative chemotherapy. Study in general: Both tumor-infiltrating lymphocytes and peripheral blood T cells were profiled. Study-wide results and caveats: Peripheral T cells showed a significant TCR diversity increase after chemotherapy, unlike tumor-infiltrating lymphocytes. Post-treatment tumor-infiltrating lymphocytes appeared partly derived from peripheral T cells migrating into the tumor.

In TCRdb, the PCR reads were re-called with MiXCR into one record per CDR3 protein. This table has some 30,000 distinct CDR3 sequences, about half appearing once. The sample's time point: before preoperative PTX-NDP chemotherapy. Patients received paclitaxel-nedaplatin as preoperative chemotherapy before surgery. With respect to this clonotype: Antigen unknown. A junction boundary mismatches the germline segment, possibly from a read error.

This sequence originates from a human donor with esophageal squamous cell carcinoma. The donor label of this sample is uncertain. This material was collected from a patient given preoperative chemotherapy.

The CDR3 nucleotides read TGTGCCAGAAGCTTCGTACCCGGGGGCGGTGACAAAAACATTCAGTACTTC. The encoded protein is CARSFVPGGGDKNIQYF. J is TRBJ2-5 and V is TRBV7-3; D might be TRBD1 or TRBD2, each matching 6 bases. The J call could be wrong; TRBJ2-4 is a better fit for the DNA end. CDR1 is SGHTA, CDR2 FQGTGA, per germline. The CDR3 sequence is 17 residues long.